This T cell receptor beta chain emerged from a study of CD8+ T cells in alopecia areata. TCR sequencing used cDNA made by reverse transcription of extracted RNA. Here immunoSEQ multiplex PCR was the method, and the copy in TCRdb shows in-frame clones only, minus some. This sample has 90,000 to 150,000 clones, with roughly two fifths found just once. Study-level points and caveats: Normal scalp had lower clonality than lesional scalp, with alopecia totalis/universalis lesions showing this most strongly.

A note on this clone: Its antigen remains unidentified.

Trimming stripped 4 bases from V and 2 bases from J, with 20 bases between. This CDR3 has 17 amino acids. Germline V gene data show CDR1 as SEHNR and CDR2 as FQNEAQ (reference sequence). The source is a human donor with alopecia areata. Sample: CD4+ T cells sorted from blood. This chain uses TRBV7-9 with TRBJ1-1; unclear D gene. The CDR3 protein is CASSWRVAGDANTEAFF. DNA for the CDR3: TGTGCCAGCAGCTGGAGGGTCGCAGGAGACGCTAACACTGAAGCTTTCTTT.